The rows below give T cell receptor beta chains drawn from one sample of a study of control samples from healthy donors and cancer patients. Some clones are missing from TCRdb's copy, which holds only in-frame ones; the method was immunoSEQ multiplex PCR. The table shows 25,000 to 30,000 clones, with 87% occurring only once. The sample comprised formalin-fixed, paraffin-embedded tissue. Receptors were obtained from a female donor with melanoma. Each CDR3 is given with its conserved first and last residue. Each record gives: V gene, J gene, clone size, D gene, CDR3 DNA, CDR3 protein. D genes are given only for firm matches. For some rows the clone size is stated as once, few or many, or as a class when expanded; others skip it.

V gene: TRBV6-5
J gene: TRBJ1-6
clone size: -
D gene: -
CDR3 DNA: TGTGCCAGCTACGTGGATTATAATTCACCCCTCCACTTT
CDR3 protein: CASYVDYNSPLHF

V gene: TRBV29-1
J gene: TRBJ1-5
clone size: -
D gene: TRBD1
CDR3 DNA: TGCAGCGTTACTACAGGGGGAATCAATCAGCCCCAGCATTTT
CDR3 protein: CSVTTGGINQPQHF

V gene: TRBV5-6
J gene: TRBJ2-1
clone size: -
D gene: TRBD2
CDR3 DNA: TGTGCCAGCAGCTTGGGACTAGCGGGAGCCAATGAGCAGTTCTTC
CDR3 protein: CASSLGLAGANEQFF

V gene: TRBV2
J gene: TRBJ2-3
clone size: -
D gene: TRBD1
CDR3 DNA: TGTGCCAGCAGTGACTTCTTGTTCCGGACAGGGAACACAGATACGCAGTATTTT
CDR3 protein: CASSDFLFRTGNTDTQYF

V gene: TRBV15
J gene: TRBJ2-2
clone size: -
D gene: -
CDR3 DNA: TGTGCCACCAGCAGAGGGAGGGGGAACACCGGGGAGCTGTTTTTT
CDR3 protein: CATSRGRGNTGELFF

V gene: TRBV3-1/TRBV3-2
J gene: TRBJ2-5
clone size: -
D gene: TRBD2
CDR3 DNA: TGTGCCAGCAGCCAAGCTAGCGGGAGAGTCTGGCAAGAGACCCAGTACTTC
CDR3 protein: CASSQASGRVWQETQYF

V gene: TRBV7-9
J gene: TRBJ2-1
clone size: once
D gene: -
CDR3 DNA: TGTGCCAGCAGCTCCCCCGTCTTGTGGGAGCGGTCCAATGAGCAGTTCTTC
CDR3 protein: CASSSPVLWERSNEQFF

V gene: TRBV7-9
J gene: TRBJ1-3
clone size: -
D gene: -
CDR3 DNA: TGTGCCAGCAGCTTAGCAGCGATCGGAAACACCATATATTTT
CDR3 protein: CASSLAAIGNTIYF

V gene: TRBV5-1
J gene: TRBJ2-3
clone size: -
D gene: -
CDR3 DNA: TGCGCCAGCAGCACGGGACGGATGAGCACAGATACGCAGTATTTT
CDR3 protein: CASSTGRMSTDTQYF

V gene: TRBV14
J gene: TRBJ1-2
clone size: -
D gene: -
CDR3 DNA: TGTGCCAGCAGCCAAGTCCAGGGTAACTATGGCTACACCTTC
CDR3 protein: CASSQVQGNYGYTF

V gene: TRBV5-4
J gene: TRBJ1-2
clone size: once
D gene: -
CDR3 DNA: TGTGCCAGCAGCATCGGACAACTACGACGGGATGGCTACACCTTC
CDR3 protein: CASSIGQLRRDGYTF

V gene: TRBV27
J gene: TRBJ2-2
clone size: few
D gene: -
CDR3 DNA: TGTGCCAGCAGTTACCTACAGTTCGCGAACACCGGGGAGCTGTTTTTT
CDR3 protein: CASSYLQFANTGELFF

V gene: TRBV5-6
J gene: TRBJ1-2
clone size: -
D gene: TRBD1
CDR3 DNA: TGTGCCAGCAGCTTGGACCTACAGGGGAACTATGGCTACACCTTC
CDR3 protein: CASSLDLQGNYGYTF

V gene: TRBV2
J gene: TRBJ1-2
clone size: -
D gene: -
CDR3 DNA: TGTGCCAGCATCCAGGGCCGTTTTGAAGGCTACACCTTC
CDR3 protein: CASIQGRFEGYTF

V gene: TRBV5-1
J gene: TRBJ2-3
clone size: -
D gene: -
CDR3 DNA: TGCGCCAGCAGCTTTACCGATACGCAGTATTTT
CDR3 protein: CASSFTDTQYF

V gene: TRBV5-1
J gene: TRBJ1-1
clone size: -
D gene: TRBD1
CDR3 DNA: TGCGCCAGCGGGGGACAGGGGTCCACTGAAGCTTTCTTT
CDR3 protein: CASGGQGSTEAFF

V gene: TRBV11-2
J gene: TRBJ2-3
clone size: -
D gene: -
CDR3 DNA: TGTGCCAGCAGCTCGCCTGGGGGCAGCACAGATACGCAGTATTTT
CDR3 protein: CASSSPGGSTDTQYF

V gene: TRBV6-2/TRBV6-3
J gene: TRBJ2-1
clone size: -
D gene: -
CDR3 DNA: TGTGCCAGCAGTGGTAAGGATGAGCAGTTCTTC
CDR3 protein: CASSGKDEQFF